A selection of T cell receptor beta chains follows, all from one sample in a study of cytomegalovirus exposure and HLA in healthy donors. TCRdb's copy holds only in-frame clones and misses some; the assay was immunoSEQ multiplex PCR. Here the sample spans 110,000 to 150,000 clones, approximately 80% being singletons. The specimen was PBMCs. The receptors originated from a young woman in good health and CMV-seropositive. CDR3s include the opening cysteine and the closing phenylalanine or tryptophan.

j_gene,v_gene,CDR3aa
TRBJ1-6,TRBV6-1,CASSEAPGQGALSYNSPLHF
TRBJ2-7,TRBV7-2,CASSPRPGYEQYF
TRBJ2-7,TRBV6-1,CASSDPGGLLSYEQYF
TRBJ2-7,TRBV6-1,CASSGGSGYEQYF
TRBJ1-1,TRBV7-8,CASSLATGLATEAFF
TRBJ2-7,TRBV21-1,CASSKATWERGGSYEQYF
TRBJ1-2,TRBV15,CATSKTAGYTF
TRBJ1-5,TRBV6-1,CASSGVQLAQHF
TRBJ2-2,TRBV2,CASTLLVRLPGELFF
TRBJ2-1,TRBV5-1,CASSYGLAGGHNEQFF
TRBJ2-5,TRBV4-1,CASSQERGWAQYF
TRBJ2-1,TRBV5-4,CASSWRQGNEQFF
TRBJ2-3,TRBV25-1,CASSDWGGSDTQYF
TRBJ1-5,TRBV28,CASSPSINNQPQHF
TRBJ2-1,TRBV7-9,CASSTSASYNEQFF